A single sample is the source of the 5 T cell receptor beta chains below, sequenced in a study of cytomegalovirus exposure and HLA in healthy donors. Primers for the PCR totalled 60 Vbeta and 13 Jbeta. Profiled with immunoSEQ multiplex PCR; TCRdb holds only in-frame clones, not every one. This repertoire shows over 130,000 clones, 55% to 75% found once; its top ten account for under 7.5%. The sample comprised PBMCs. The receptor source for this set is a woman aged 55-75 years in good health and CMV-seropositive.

CDR3 amino acids: CAYLGARTGELFF. CDR3 coding DNA: TGTGCCTACTTGGGGGCGCGGACCGGGGAGCTGTTTTTT. V usage is TRBV13 and J usage is TRBJ2-2; D may be TRBD1 (6 bases). CDR1 and CDR2 (germline): PRHDT, FYEKMQ (reference sequence). V was pared by 11 bases and J by 5 bases, with 15 bases between. This CDR3 is 13 amino acids long.

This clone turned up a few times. The CDR3 protein is CASSPPRGRMNTEAFF. Here the CDR3 DNA reads TGTGCCAGCAGCCCCCCCAGGGGGCGTATGAACACTGAAGCTTTCTTT. The chain joins TRBV13 to TRBJ1-1, with TRBD1 matching over 8 bases. Germline assignment: CDR1 PRHDT and CDR2 FYEKMQ (reference sequence). The CDR3 loop spans 16 amino acids. J gave up 0 bases and V 5 bases, and 8 bases lay outside the gene matches.

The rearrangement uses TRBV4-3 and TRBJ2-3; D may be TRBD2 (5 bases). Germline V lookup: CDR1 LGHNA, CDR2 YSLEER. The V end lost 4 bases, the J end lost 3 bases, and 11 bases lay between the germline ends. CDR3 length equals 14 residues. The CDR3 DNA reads TGCGCCAGCAGCCGTCTCGGGGTGACAGATACGCAGTATTTT. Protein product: CASSRLGVTDTQYF.

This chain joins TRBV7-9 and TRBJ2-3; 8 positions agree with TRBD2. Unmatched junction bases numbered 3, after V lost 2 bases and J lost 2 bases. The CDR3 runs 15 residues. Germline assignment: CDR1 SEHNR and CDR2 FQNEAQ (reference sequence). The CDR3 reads CASSLRAGVTDTQYF. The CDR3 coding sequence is TGTGCCAGCAGCTTAAGAGCGGGAGTCACAGATACGCAGTATTTT.

The CDR3 spells CASSTPRDREWQPQHF. CDR3 DNA: TGTGCCAGCAGTACCCCTCGGGACAGGGAATGGCAGCCCCAGCATTTT. V and J are TRBV28 and TRBJ1-5; 9 positions agree with TRBD1. Germline V lookup: CDR1 MDHEN, CDR2 SYDVKM. This CDR3 is 16 amino acids long. V was clipped by 5 bases and J by 7 bases; unmatched bases: 12.